These 26 T cell receptor beta chains share one sample of origin, sequenced in a study of OX40 agonist ivuxolimab in advanced cancers. Only in-frame clones appear in the TCRdb table, and some are missing; sequencing was by immunoSEQ multiplex PCR. In the table there are some 59,000 clones, 85% to 90% of which are singletons. Sequences were derived from CD4+ or CD8+ T cells sorted from blood, sampled in a trial of the OX40 agonist ivuxolimab. The receptors were gathered from an adult with an advanced solid tumor such as melanoma, head and neck, liver or kidney cancer.

The rearrangement joins TRBV6-1 to TRBJ2-7; a possible D gene is TRBD2 (6 bases). The germline V and J ends were trimmed by 5 bases and 0 bases, with 14 bases remaining between them. This CDR3 region has 15 residues. In germline, CDR1 is MNHNS, CDR2 SASEGT. CDR3 nucleotide sequence: TGTGCCAGCAGTCTCGAGGCGGGAAGCTCCTACGAGCAGTACTTC. Protein sequence: CASSLEAGSSYEQYF.

A few counts support this clone. This chain joins TRBV5-1 and TRBJ2-1, with D hard to call. The V end lost 0 bases, the J end lost 7 bases, and 11 bases lay between the germline ends. In germline, CDR1 is SGHRS, CDR2 YFSETQ. The CDR3 loop spans 14 amino acids. The CDR3 reads CASSLAKAYNEQFF. In DNA, the CDR3 is TGCGCCAGCAGCTTGGCCAAGGCTTATAATGAGCAGTTCTTC.

This chain links TRBV27 with TRBJ1-5; 11 nucleotides agree with TRBD1. Per the germline V gene, CDR1 is MNHEY and CDR2 is SMNVEV (reference sequence). The CDR3 runs 19 residues. The V and J ends lost 5 bases and 3 bases, in that order; junction bases with no gene match: 15. As DNA, the CDR3 is TGTGCCAGCAGTCCCCGGGCGCCGGGACAGGGGGGAAACAATCAGCCCCAGCATTTT. Translated: CASSPRAPGQGGNNQPQHF.

The chain couples TRBV4-2 to TRBJ1-2; a possible D gene is TRBD1 (5 bases). Trimming took off 3 bases at V and 2 bases at J, with 10 bases between the two ends. CDR1 is LGHNA and CDR2 is YNFKEQ in the germline V gene. There are 14 residues in the CDR3. The CDR3 spells CASSHIGQNYGYTF. The CDR3 region has the DNA TGTGCCAGCAGCCATATCGGACAAAACTATGGCTACACCTTC.

This sequence joins TRBV30 and TRBJ2-2; tentative D call: TRBD1 (6 bases). Trimming shortened V by 4 bases and J by 6 bases, and 15 bases separated the two germline ends. The CDR3 has 14 residues. Germline values: CDR1 GTSNPN, CDR2 SVGIG (reference sequence). As DNA, the CDR3 is TGTGCCTGGACGGACTTACAGGGCTCCGGGGAGCTGTTTTTT. This sequence encodes CAWTDLQGSGELFF.

The CDR3 DNA follows: TGCGCCAGCAGCTCCTATCTAGGGGAGGGCGTCGGCACAGATACGCAGTATTTT. Protein sequence: CASSSYLGEGVGTDTQYF. The J gene is TRBJ2-3, the V gene TRBV5-1; 7 nucleotides match TRBD2. CDR3 length: 18 amino acids. V dropped 3 bases and J dropped 1; count of bases not matched to a gene: 14. CDR1 and CDR2 from the germline V gene are SGHRS and YFSETQ.

The chain carries TRBV14 and TRBJ1-2; D remains ambiguous. V lost 4 bases and J 8 bases, leaving 11 bases between the germline ends. Germline V lookup: CDR1 SGHDN, CDR2 FVKESK. The CDR3 extends over 12 amino acids. As DNA, the CDR3 is TGTGCCAGCAGCCCTCAGAATTGGGGCTACACCTTC. This sequence encodes CASSPQNWGYTF.

The J gene is TRBJ2-7, the V gene TRBV2; TRBD2 matches at 8 bases. Germline CDR1 and CDR2: SNHLY and FYNNEI. This CDR3 is built from 17 residues. V was clipped by 8 bases and J by 4 bases; unmatched bases: 19. The CDR3 DNA is TGTGCCAGCGGGGGGGGGCCCCTCGGGACTAGGAGATACGAGCAGTACTTC. Translating it yields CASGGGPLGTRRYEQYF.

The V call is TRBV5-1, the J call TRBJ1-5; TRBD1 is a possible D gene (5 bases). The V end lost 3 bases, the J end lost 7 bases, and 14 bases lay between the germline ends. Germline CDR1 and CDR2: SGHRS and YFSETQ. The CDR3 spans 14 residues. CDR3 nucleotide sequence: TGCGCCAGCAGCTGGGGAACCGGGGGACAGCCCCAGCATTTT. It specifies CASSWGTGGQPQHF.

Only one count was recorded for this clone. The rearrangement uses TRBV15 and TRBJ1-5; 9 bases line up with TRBD1. The V and J ends lost 5 bases and 6 bases, in that order; junction bases with no gene match: 2. Germline lookup yields CDR1 LNHNV and CDR2 YYDKDF (reference sequence). The CDR3 runs to 13 residues. The CDR3 DNA reads as TGTGCCACCAGCGGACAGGGGCCTCAGCCCCAGCATTTT. This encodes CATSGQGPQPQHF.

The chain employs TRBV5-4 and TRBJ1-3; D might be TRBD1 (6 bases). Germline CDR1 SGHNT, CDR2 YYREEE (reference sequence). The ends were cut back, 5 bases at V and 0 bases at J, with 12 bases in the middle. CDR3 length: 15 amino acids. The CDR3 DNA is TGTGCCAGCAGTCAAACAGGGATCTCTGGAAACACCATATATTTT. Residues: CASSQTGISGNTIYF.

The V call is TRBV7-2, the J call TRBJ2-7, with TRBD2 matching 9 bases. Trimming removed 4 bases from V and 3 bases from J; junction bases left unmatched: 7. Germline CDR1 and CDR2: SGHTA and FQGNSA. CDR3 length: 15 amino acids. The CDR3 coding sequence is TGTGCCAGCAGCTCCGGCCCTAGCGGGGACTACGAGCAGTACTTC. This encodes CASSSGPSGDYEQYF.

This sequence joins TRBV5-5 and TRBJ2-7, with D tentatively TRBD1 (6 bases). Trimming pared 4 bases from V and 2 bases from J, leaving 10 bases between. Germline values: CDR1 SGHKS, CDR2 YYEKEE (reference sequence). The CDR3 has 13 residues. The DNA for the CDR3 is TGTGCCAGCAGCCCGGACAGAACCTACGAGCAGTACTTC. This translates into CASSPDRTYEQYF.

In its sample, this clone was seen a few times. V usage is TRBV27 and J usage is TRBJ2-7; 13 nucleotides line up with TRBD2. Germline assignment: CDR1 MNHEY and CDR2 SMNVEV (reference sequence). The length of the CDR3 is 18 residues. After removal of 6 bases from V and 2 bases from J, the junction contained 13 bases not matched to a gene. The DNA for the CDR3 is TGTGCCAGCAGCCCGACGGGACTAGCGGGACAAGTGGCCTACGAGCAGTACTTC. Protein sequence: CASSPTGLAGQVAYEQYF.

This chain links TRBV2 with TRBJ2-7; D not resolved. The CDR3 contains 11 residues. Trimming stripped 6 bases from V and 3 bases from J, with 6 bases between. The germline V gene has CDR1 SNHLY and CDR2 FYNNEI. The CDR3: CASSPNYEQYF. In DNA, the CDR3 is TGTGCCAGCAGCCCAAACTACGAGCAGTACTTC. The full variable domain, with the rest looked up from reference TRBV2 and TRBJ2-7, is EPEVTQTPSHQVTQMGQEVILRCVPISNHLYFYWYRQILGQKVEFLVSFYNNEISEKSEIFDDQFSVERPDGSNFTLKIRSTKLEDSAMYFCASSPNYEQYFGPGTRLTVT.

The rearrangement links TRBV19 to TRBJ2-4; 9 bases are shared with TRBD1. The J segment lost 8 bases and the V segment lost 9 bases, leaving 5 bases of the junction unmatched. This CDR3 has 12 amino acids. Germline values: CDR1 LNHDA, CDR2 SQIVND (reference sequence). The CDR3 loop reads CASTGGLDIQYF. Here the CDR3 DNA reads TGTGCCAGCACAGGGGGCTTGGACATTCAGTACTTC.

The chain uses TRBV6-4 and TRBJ2-3, with 7 nucleotides matching TRBD2. With V trimmed by 0 bases and J by 7 bases, 10 bases remained unmatched. This CDR3 contains 16 residues. Germline CDR1 reads MRHNA; CDR2 reads SNTAGT. The CDR3 spells CASSDSASGPRNTQYF. The CDR3 bases are TGTGCCAGCAGTGACTCAGCTAGCGGCCCGAGAAATACGCAGTATTTT.

The rearrangement joins TRBV28 to TRBJ1-2, with 9 nucleotides matching TRBD1. Germline V lookup: CDR1 MDHEN, CDR2 SYDVKM. V lost 7 bases and J lost 8; bases outside the gene matches: 2. This CDR3 comprises 11 residues. CDR3 amino acids: CASTQGAGYTF. The CDR3 DNA sequence: TGTGCCAGCACACAGGGGGCCGGCTACACCTTC.

The CDR3 region is CASSLPWGLKIWAGELFF. The CDR3 DNA reads as TGTGCCAGCAGCCTCCCATGGGGACTAAAGATATGGGCCGGGGAGCTGTTTTTT. This sequence joins TRBV7-9 and TRBJ2-2, with TRBD2 matching 7 bases. The CDR3 length is 18 residues. V was pared by 5 bases and J by 6 bases, with 18 bases of the junction left unmatched. Germline CDR1 reads SEHNR; CDR2 reads FQNEAQ (reference sequence).

This chain uses TRBV5-4 with TRBJ2-3; TRBD2 agrees at 9 bases. Germline values: CDR1 SGHNT, CDR2 YYREEE (reference sequence). This CDR3 contains 14 residues. The CDR3 DNA reads as TGTGCAGGTCGTAGCGGGGGTCTCACAGATACGCAGTATTTT. Protein: CAGRSGGLTDTQYF.

This clone was recorded only once. The chain has TRBV18 and TRBJ2-7; 9 nucleotides line up with TRBD1. There are 15 residues in the CDR3. Per germline, CDR1 KGHSH and CDR2 LQKENI. After removal of 1 base from V and 5 bases from J, the junction contained 6 bases not matched to a gene. The CDR3 is CASSPRRDRVHEQYF. CDR3 coding DNA: TGTGCCAGCTCACCACGCCGGGACAGGGTCCACGAGCAGTACTTC.

This rearrangement joins TRBV25-1 to TRBJ1-5; 8 bases match TRBD1. CDR3 length: 13 amino acids. Germline lookup yields CDR1 MGHDK and CDR2 SYGVNS. After removal of 6 bases from V and 4 bases from J, the junction contained 2 bases not matched to a gene. The CDR3 DNA sequence: TGTGCCAGCAGGGGACAGGATAATCAGCCCCAGCATTTT. Protein product: CASRGQDNQPQHF. Filled out from reference TRBV25-1 and TRBJ1-5, the complete variable domain reads EADIYQTPRYLVIGTGKKITLECSQTMGHDKMYWYQQDPGMELHLIHYSYGVNSTEKGDLSSESTVSRIRTEHFPLTLESARPSHTSQYLCASRGQDNQPQHFGDGTRLSIL.

The chain couples TRBV29-1 to TRBJ2-7; 9 bases agree with TRBD2. Germline CDR1 SQVTM, CDR2 ANQGSEA. This CDR3 contains 15 residues. Trimming took 1 base from V and 4 from J; bases not matched to a gene: 8. The CDR3 region has the DNA TGCAGCGTTGAAGGAGCTAGCGGGACAACGTACGAGCAGTACTTC. It codes for CSVEGASGTTYEQYF.

This chain connects TRBV9 to TRBJ2-4; 7 bases agree with TRBD1. The CDR3 length is 16 residues. Unmatched junction bases numbered 13, after V lost 3 bases and J lost 7 bases. Per germline, CDR1 SGDLS and CDR2 YYNGEE. CDR3 coding DNA: TGTGCCAGCAGCGGGGGGACAGCGTCGGGGTCCAACATTCAGTACTTC. Amino acid sequence: CASSGGTASGSNIQYF.

The J gene is TRBJ1-5, the V gene TRBV28; 7 nucleotides align to TRBD1. V was pared by 7 bases and J by 8 bases, with 14 bases of the junction left unmatched. Germline loops: CDR1 MDHEN, CDR2 SYDVKM. CDR3 length: 15 amino acids. CDR3 sequence: CASKLGRQGNKPQHF. Here the CDR3 DNA reads TGTGCCAGCAAGCTAGGGCGACAGGGTAATAAGCCCCAGCATTTT. The full variable domain, rest sourced from reference TRBV28 and TRBJ1-5, is DVKVTQSSRYLVKRTGEKVFLECVQDMDHENMFWYRQDPGLGLRLIYFSYDVKMKEKGDIPEGYSVSREKKERFSLILESASTNQTSMYLCASKLGRQGNKPQHFGDGTRLSIL.

This chain uses TRBV28 with TRBJ1-5, with TRBD1 matching 10 bases. The ends lost 4 bases at V and 2 bases at J; junction bases unmatched: 5. The CDR3 runs 16 residues. Looked up from germline, CDR1 is MDHEN and CDR2 is SYDVKM. The CDR3 spells CASSSTGTGGNQPQHF. The CDR3 DNA sequence: TGTGCCAGCAGTTCTACCGGGACAGGGGGCAATCAGCCCCAGCATTTT.